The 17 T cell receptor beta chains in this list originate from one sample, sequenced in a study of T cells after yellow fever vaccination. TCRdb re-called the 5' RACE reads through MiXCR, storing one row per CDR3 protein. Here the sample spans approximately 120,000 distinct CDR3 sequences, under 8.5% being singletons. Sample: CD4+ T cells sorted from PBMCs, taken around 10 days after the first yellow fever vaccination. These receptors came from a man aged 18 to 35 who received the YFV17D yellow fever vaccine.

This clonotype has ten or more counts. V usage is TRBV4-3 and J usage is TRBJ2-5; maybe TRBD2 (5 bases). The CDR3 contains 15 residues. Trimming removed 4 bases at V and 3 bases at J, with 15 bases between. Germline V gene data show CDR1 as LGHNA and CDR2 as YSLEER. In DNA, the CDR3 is TGCGCCAGCAGCCGGGCCGAGGGTGTGGAAGAGACCCAGTACTTC. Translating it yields CASSRAEGVEETQYF.

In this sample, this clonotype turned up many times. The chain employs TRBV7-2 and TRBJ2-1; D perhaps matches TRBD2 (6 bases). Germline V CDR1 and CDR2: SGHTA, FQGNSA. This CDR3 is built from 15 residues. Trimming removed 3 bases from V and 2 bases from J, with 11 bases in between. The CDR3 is CASSLDSGPYNEQFF. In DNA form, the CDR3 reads TGTGCCAGCAGCTTGGATAGCGGACCCTACAATGAGCAGTTCTTC. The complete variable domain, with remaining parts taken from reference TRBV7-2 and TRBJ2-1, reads GAGVSQSPSNKVTEKGKDVELRCDPISGHTALYWYRQSLGQGLEFLIYFQGNSAPDKSGLPSDRFSAERTGGSVSTLTIQRTQQEDSAVYLCASSLDSGPYNEQFFGPGTRLTVL.

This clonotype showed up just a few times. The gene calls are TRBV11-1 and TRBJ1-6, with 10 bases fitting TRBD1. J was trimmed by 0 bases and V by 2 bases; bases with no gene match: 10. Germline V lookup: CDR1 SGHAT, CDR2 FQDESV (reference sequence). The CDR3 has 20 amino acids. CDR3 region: CASSLSGLRDRGSYNSPLHF. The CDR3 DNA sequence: TGTGCCAGCAGCTTATCCGGGCTGAGGGACAGGGGCTCCTATAATTCACCCCTCCACTTT.

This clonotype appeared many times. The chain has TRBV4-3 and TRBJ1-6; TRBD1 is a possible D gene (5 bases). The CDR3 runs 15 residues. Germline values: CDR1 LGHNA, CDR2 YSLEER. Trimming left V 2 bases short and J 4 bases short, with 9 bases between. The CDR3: CASSQLTDYNSPLHF. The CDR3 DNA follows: TGCGCCAGCAGCCAACTGACAGATTATAATTCACCCCTCCACTTT.

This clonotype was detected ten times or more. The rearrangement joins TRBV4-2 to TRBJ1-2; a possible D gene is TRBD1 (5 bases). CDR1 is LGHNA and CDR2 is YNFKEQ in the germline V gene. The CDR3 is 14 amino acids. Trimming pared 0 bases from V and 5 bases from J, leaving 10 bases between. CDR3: CASSQDIRGYGYTF. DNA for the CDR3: TGTGCCAGCAGCCAAGATATACGGGGGTATGGCTACACCTTC.

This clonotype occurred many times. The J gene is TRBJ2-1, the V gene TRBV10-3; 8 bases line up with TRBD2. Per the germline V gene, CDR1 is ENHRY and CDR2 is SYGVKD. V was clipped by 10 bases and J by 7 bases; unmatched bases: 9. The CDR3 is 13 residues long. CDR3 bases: TGTGCCACAAAGCAAGCTAGCGGGAATGAGCAGTTCTTC. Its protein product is CATKQASGNEQFF.

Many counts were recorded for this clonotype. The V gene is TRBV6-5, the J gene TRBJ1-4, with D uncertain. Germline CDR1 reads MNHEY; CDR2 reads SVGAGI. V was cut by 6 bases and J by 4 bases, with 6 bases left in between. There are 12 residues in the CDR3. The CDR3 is CASRGDNEKLFF. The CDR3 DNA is TGTGCCAGCAGGGGCGATAATGAAAAACTGTTTTTT.

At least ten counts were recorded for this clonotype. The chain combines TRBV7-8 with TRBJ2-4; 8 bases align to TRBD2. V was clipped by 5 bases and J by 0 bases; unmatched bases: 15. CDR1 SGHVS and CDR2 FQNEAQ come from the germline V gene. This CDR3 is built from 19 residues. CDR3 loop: CASSPSPGGGSLAKNIQYF. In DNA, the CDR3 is TGTGCCAGCAGCCCCTCTCCCGGCGGGGGGAGTCTAGCCAAAAACATTCAGTACTTC.

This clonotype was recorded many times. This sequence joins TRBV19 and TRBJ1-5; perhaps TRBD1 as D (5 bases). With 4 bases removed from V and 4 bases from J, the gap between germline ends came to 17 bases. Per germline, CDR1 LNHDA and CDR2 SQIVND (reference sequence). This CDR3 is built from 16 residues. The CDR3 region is CASSTQSRQFNQPQHF. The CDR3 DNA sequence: TGTGCCAGTAGTACCCAGTCCCGACAGTTTAATCAGCCCCAGCATTTT.

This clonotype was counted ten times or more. As DNA, the CDR3 is TGTGCCAGCAGTTCCTCGCCCGGGCCCCAGCCGGGCTACACCTTC. Its protein product is CASSSSPGPQPGYTF. The chain links TRBV6-5 to TRBJ1-2, with D hard to call. From germline, CDR1 is MNHEY and CDR2 SVGAGI. CDR3 size: 15 residues. The V end lost 4 bases, the J end lost 8 bases, and 20 bases lay between the germline ends.

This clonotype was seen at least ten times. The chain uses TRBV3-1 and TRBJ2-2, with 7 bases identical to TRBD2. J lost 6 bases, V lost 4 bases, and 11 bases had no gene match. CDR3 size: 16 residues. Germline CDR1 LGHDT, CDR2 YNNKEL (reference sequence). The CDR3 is CASSRKAGTPAGELFF. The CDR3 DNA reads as TGTGCCAGCAGCCGAAAAGCGGGAACACCGGCCGGGGAGCTGTTTTTT.

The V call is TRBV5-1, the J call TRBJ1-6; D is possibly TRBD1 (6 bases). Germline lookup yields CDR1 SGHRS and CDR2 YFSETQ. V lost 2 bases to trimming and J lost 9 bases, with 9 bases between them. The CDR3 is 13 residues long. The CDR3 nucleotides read TGCGCCAGCAGCTTATGGGGGCCTTCACCCCTCCACTTT. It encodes CASSLWGPSPLHF.

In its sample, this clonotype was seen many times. The chain's CDR3 is CASSYGTGTGTGELFF. CDR3 in DNA: TGCGCCAGCAGCTACGGGACAGGGACTGGTACCGGGGAGCTGTTTTTT. The J gene is TRBJ2-2, the V gene TRBV5-1; 9 bases are shared with TRBD1. Losses at the gene ends were 3 bases for V and 5 bases for J; bases not matched to a gene: 8. CDR3 length equals 16 residues. Germline V lookup: CDR1 SGHRS, CDR2 YFSETQ.

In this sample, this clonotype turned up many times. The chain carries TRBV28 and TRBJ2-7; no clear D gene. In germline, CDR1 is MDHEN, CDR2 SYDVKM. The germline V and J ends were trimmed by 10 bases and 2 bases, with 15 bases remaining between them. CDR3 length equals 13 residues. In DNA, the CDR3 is TGTGCCACCAAATCGGCAGGTCCCTACGAGCAGTACGTC. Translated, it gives CATKSAGPYEQYV.

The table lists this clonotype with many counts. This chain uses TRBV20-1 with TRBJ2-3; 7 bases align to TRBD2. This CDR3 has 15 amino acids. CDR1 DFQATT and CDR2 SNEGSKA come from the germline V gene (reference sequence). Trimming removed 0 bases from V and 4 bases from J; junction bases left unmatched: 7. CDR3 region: CSAREPTSSPDTQYF. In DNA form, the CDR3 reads TGCAGTGCTAGAGAGCCGACTAGCTCTCCAGATACGCAGTATTTT.

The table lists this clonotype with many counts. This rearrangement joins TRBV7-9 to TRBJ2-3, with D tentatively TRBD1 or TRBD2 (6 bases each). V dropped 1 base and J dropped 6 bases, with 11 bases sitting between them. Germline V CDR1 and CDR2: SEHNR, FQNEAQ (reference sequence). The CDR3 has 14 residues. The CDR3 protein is CASSLGGGPDTQYF. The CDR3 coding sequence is TGTGCCAGCAGCTTAGGTGGGGGGCCGGATACGCAGTATTTT.

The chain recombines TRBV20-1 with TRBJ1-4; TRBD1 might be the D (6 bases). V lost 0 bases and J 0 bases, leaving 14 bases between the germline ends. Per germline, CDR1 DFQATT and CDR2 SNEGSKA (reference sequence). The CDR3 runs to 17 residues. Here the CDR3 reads CSARDPGAYSTNEKLFF. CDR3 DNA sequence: TGCAGTGCTAGAGACCCAGGGGCCTACTCAACTAATGAAAAACTGTTTTTT.